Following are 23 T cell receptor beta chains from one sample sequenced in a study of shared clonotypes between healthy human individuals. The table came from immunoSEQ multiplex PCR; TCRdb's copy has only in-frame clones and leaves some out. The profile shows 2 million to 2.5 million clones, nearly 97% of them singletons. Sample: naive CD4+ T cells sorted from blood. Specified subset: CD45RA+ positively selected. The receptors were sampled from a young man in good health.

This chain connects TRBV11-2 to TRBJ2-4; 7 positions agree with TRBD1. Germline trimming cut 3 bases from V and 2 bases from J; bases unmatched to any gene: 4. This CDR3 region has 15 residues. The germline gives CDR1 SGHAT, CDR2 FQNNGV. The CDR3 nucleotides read TGTGCCAGCAGCTTCCTACAGGGGACCAAAAACATTCAGTACTTC. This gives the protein CASSFLQGTKNIQYF.

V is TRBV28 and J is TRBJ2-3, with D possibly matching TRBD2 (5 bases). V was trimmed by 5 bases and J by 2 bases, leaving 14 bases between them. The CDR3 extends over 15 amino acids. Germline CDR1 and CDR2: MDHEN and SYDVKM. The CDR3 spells CASSGVGASTDTQYF. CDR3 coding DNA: TGTGCCAGCAGTGGGGTGGGAGCATCCACAGATACGCAGTATTTT.

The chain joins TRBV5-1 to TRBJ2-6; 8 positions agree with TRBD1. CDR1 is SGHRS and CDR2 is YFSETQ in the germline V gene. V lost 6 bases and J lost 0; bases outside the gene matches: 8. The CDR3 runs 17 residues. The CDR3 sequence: CASTRQGSNSGANVLTF. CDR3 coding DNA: TGCGCCAGCACCAGACAGGGGTCCAACTCTGGGGCCAACGTCCTGACTTTC.

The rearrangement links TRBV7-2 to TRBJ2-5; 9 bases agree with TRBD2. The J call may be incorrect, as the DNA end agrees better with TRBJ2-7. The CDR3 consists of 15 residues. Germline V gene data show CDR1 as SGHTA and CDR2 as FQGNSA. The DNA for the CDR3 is TGTGCCAGCAGCCCGGGAGCGGGAGGACTCTACGAGCAGTACTTC. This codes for CASSPGAGGLYEQYF.

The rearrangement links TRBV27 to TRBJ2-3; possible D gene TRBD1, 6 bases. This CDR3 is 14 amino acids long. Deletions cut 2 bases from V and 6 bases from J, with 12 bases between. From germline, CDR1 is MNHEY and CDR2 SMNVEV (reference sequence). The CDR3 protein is CASSLPGEYDTQYF. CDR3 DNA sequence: TGTGCCAGCAGTTTACCAGGGGAATACGATACGCAGTATTTT.

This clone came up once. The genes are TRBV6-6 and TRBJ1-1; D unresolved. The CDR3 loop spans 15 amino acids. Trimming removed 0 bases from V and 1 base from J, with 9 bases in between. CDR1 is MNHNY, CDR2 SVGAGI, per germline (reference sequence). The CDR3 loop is CASSYSNSANTEAFF. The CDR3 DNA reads TGTGCCAGCAGTTACTCGAACAGTGCGAACACTGAAGCTTTCTTT.

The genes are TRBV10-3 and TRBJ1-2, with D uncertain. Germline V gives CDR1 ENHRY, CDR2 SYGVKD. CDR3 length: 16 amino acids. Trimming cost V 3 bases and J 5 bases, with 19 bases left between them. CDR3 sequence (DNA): TGTGCCATCAGTGATCTAGTCGTCTATCCCAAATATGGCTACACCTTC. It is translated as CAISDLVVYPKYGYTF.

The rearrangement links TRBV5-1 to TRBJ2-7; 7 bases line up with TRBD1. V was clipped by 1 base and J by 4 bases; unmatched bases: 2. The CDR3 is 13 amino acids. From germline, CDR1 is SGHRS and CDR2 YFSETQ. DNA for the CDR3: TGCGCCAGCAGCTTGCAGGGACAGTACGAGCAGTACTTC. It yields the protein CASSLQGQYEQYF.

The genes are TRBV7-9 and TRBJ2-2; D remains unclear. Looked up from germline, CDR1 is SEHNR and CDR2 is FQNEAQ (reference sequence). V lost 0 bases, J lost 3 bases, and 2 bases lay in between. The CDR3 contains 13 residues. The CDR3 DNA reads TGTGCCAGCAGCTTAGCCTACACCGGGGAGCTGTTTTTT. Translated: CASSLAYTGELFF.

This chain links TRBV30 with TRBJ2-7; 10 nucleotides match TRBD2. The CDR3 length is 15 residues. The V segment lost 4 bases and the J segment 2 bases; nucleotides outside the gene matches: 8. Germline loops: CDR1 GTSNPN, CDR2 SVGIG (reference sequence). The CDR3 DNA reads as TGTGCCTGGAAGATAAAACTAGCGGGACCCTACGAGCAGTACTTC. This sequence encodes CAWKIKLAGPYEQYF.

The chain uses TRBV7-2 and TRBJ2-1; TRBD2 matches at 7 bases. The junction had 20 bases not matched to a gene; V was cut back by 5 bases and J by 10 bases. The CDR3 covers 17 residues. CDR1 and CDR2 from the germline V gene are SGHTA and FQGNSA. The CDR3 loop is CASSRWGGNPLGGEQFF. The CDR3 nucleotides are TGTGCCAGCAGCCGCTGGGGAGGGAACCCTTTGGGTGGGGAGCAGTTCTTC.

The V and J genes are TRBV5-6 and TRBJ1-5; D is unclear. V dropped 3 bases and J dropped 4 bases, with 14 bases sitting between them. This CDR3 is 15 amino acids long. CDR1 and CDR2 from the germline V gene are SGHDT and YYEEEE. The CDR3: CASSWGGRINQPQHF. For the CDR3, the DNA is TGTGCCAGCAGCTGGGGAGGACGGATAAATCAGCCCCAGCATTTT.

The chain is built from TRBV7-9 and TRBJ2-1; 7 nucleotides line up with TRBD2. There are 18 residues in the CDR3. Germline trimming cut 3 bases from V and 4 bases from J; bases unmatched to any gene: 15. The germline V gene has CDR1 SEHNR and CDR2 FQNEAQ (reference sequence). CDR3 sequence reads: CASSFFGARGDYYNEQFF. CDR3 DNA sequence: TGTGCCAGCAGCTTTTTTGGTGCTCGGGGGGACTATTACAATGAGCAGTTCTTC.

The CDR3 bases are TGCGCCAGCAGCGAGGAGGGGGCGTATGGAAACACCATATATTTT. It codes for CASSEEGAYGNTIYF. The chain carries TRBV5-1 and TRBJ1-3; 7 nucleotides match TRBD1. The V gene end was trimmed by 4 bases and the J gene end by 3 bases; junction bases not matched to a gene: 7. CDR1 SGHRS and CDR2 YFSETQ come from the germline V gene. The CDR3 extends over 15 amino acids.

CDR3 protein: CASSEAVTGVNYGYTF. As DNA, the CDR3 is TGTGCCAGCAGTGAAGCCGTGACAGGGGTTAACTATGGCTACACCTTC. The rearrangement uses TRBV6-1 and TRBJ1-2; 8 bases line up with TRBD1. CDR1 and CDR2 from the germline V gene are MNHNS and SASEGT. CDR3 length: 16 amino acids. V gave up 0 bases and J gave up 1 base; unmatched junction bases: 4.

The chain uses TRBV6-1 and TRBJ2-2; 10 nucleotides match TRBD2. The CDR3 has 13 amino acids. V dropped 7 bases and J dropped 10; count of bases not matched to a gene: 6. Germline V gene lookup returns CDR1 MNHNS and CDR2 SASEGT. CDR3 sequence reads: CASNSGGAKELFF. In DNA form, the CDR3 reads TGTGCCAGCAACAGCGGGGGGGCAAAGGAGCTGTTTTTT.

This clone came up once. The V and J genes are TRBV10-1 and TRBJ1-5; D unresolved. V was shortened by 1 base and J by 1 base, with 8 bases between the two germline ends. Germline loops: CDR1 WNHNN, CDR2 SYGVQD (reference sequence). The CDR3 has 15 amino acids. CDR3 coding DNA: TGCGCCAGCAGTGAGTTGTCGCAGAGCAATCAGCCCCAGCATTTT. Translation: CASSELSQSNQPQHF.

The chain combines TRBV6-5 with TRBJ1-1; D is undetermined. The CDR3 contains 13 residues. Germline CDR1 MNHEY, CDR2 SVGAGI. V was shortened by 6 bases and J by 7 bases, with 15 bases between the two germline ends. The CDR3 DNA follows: TGTGCCAGCAGCTCCGACAAGAGTGTTGAAGCTTTCTTT. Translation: CASSSDKSVEAFF.

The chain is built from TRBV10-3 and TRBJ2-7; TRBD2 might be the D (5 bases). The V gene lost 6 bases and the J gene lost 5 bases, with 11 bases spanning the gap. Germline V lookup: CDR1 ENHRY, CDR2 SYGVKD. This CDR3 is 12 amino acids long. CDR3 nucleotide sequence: TGTGCCATCAGCCGAGCCGGGGACGAGCAGTACTTC. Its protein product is CAISRAGDEQYF.

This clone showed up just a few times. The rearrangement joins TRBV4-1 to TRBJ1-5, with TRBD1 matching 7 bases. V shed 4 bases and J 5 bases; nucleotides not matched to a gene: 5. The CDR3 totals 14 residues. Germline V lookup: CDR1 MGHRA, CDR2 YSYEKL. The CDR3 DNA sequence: TGCGCCAGCAGCCTTGACAGGGCGCATCAGCCCCAGCATTTT. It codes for CASSLDRAHQPQHF.

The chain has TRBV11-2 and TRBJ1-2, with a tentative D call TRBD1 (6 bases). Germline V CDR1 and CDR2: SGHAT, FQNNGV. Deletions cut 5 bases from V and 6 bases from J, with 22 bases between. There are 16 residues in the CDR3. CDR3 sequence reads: CASSTPGTPRRDGYTF. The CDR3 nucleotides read TGTGCCAGCAGCACCCCGGGGACACCCCGGAGGGATGGCTACACCTTC. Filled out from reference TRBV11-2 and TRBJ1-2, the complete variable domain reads EAGVAQSPRYKIIEKRQSVAFWCNPISGHATLYWYQQILGQGPKLLIQFQNNGVVDDSQLPKDRFSAERLKGVDSTLKIQPAKLEDSAVYLCASSTPGTPRRDGYTFGSGTRLTVV.

CDR3 sequence: CASSLGTWGSYEQYF. CDR3 bases: TGTGCCAGCAGCCTCGGGACTTGGGGTTCCTACGAGCAGTACTTC. V gene TRBV7-2 combines with J gene TRBJ2-7, with D possibly matching TRBD2 (6 bases). V was shortened by 5 bases and J by 1 base, with 15 bases between the two germline ends. CDR1 and CDR2 from the germline V gene are SGHTA and FQGNSA. The CDR3 totals 15 residues.

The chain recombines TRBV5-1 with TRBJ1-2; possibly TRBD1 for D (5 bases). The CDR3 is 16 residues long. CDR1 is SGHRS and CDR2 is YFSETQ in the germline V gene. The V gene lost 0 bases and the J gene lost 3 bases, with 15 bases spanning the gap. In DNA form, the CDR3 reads TGCGCCAGCAGCTTGGGCGCCACGGGACGGGACTATGGCTACACCTTC. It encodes CASSLGATGRDYGYTF.